The subject of this entry is one T cell receptor beta chain. The germline V gene has CDR1 MGHDK and CDR2 SYGVNS. The CDR3 is 14 residues long. Losses at the gene ends were 6 bases for V and 3 bases for J; bases not matched to a gene: 6. PCR was performed using 60 Vbeta and 13 Jbeta primers. Generated by immunoSEQ multiplex PCR, the TCRdb table keeps only in-frame clones and is missing some. The table has more than 95,000 clones, 76% seen once; the top ten hold around 5%. This record comes from a study of cytomegalovirus exposure and HLA in healthy donors. The chain recombines TRBV25-1 with TRBJ2-7; 9 nucleotides match TRBD1. This clonotype was sampled from a woman aged 18 to 35 in good health and CMV-seropositive. The specimen was PBMCs. The CDR3 sequence: CASSRDRAFYEQYF. CDR3 DNA: TGTGCCAGCAGCCGGGACAGGGCCTTCTACGAGCAGTACTTC.